A single sample is the source of the 20 T cell receptor beta chains below, sequenced in a study of cytomegalovirus exposure and HLA in healthy donors. In the PCR, 60 Vbeta and 13 Jbeta primers were used. The table came from immunoSEQ multiplex PCR; TCRdb's copy has only in-frame clones and leaves some out. Of about 210,000 clones listed, over 60% are singletons. Sequenced: PBMCs. These receptors came from a male donor in good health and CMV-seronegative.

The V and J genes are TRBV7-9 and TRBJ1-4, with 10 bases matching TRBD1. Unmatched junction bases numbered 4, after V lost 4 bases and J lost 2 bases. The length of the CDR3 is 16 residues. CDR1 is SEHNR and CDR2 is FQNEAQ in the germline V gene (reference sequence). The CDR3 region is CASSWDRGATNEKLFF. Here the CDR3 DNA reads TGTGCCAGCAGCTGGGACAGGGGCGCGACTAATGAAAAACTGTTTTTT.

This clone showed up just once. CDR3 bases: TGTGCCAGCAGCTTGGGGGGTGAGCAGTTCTTC. Translated, it gives CASSLGGEQFF. The chain carries TRBV11-2 and TRBJ2-1; a weak D match, TRBD2 (6 bases). Per germline, CDR1 SGHAT and CDR2 FQNNGV. The ends were cut back, 3 bases at V and 9 bases at J, with 6 bases in the middle. This CDR3 is built from 11 residues.

The chain carries TRBV10-3 and TRBJ2-7, with no clear D. This CDR3 is 12 amino acids long. V gave up 4 bases and J gave up 4 bases, with 8 bases separating them. Germline assignment: CDR1 ENHRY and CDR2 SYGVKD. CDR3 bases: TGTGCCATCAGTGGTGGCAGATACGAGCAGTACTTC. Translation gives CAISGGRYEQYF.

This clone was detected a few times. CDR3 loop: CASRDSSGNTIYF. The CDR3, as DNA: TGTGCCAGTCGGGACAGCTCTGGAAACACCATATATTTT. The chain recombines TRBV27 with TRBJ1-3; 7 bases fit TRBD1. The ends lost 9 bases at V and 0 bases at J; junction bases unmatched: 2. This CDR3 spans 13 amino acids. Per the germline V gene, CDR1 is MNHEY and CDR2 is SMNVEV (reference sequence).

The rearrangement joins TRBV5-4 to TRBJ2-3; 7 nucleotides match TRBD2. V was pared by 2 bases and J by 0 bases, with 6 bases of the junction left unmatched. Per germline, CDR1 SGHNT and CDR2 YYREEE (reference sequence). The CDR3 runs to 16 residues. CDR3 DNA sequence: TGTGCCAGCAGCTTCCCGGGACTACCTAGCACAGATACGCAGTATTTT. Translation: CASSFPGLPSTDTQYF. The variable domain in full, completed from reference TRBV5-4 and TRBJ2-3, reads ETGVTQSPTHLIKTRGQQVTLRCSSQSGHNTVSWYQQALGQGPQFIFQYYREEENGRGNFPPRFSGLQFPNYSSELNVNALELDDSALYLCASSFPGLPSTDTQYFGPGTRLTVL.

This chain uses TRBV6-6 with TRBJ2-7; 11 nucleotides align to TRBD2. This CDR3 is built from 14 residues. Looked up from germline, CDR1 is MNHNY and CDR2 is SVGAGI (reference sequence). The V gene end was trimmed by 6 bases and the J gene end by 4 bases; junction bases not matched to a gene: 5. The CDR3 nucleotides are TGTGCCAGCAGGACTAGCGGGAACCAGTACGAGCAGTACTTC. Encoded protein: CASRTSGNQYEQYF.

The rearrangement joins TRBV19 to TRBJ1-5; 8 bases agree with TRBD1. Trimming cost V 7 bases and J 6 bases; bases outside gene matches: 14. The CDR3 contains 16 residues. Per germline, CDR1 LNHDA and CDR2 SQIVND (reference sequence). The CDR3: CASTPTFQGASQPQHF. In DNA form, the CDR3 reads TGTGCCAGTACCCCCACCTTCCAGGGGGCGAGTCAGCCCCAGCATTTT.

This rearrangement joins TRBV7-9 to TRBJ2-1; the match to TRBD2 covers 10 bases. Trimming at V came to 2 bases and at J to 4 bases, leaving 5 bases not matched to a gene. CDR1 is SEHNR and CDR2 is FQNEAQ in the germline V gene (reference sequence). The CDR3 extends over 16 amino acids. This CDR3 is CASSLYSSGSYNEQFF. The CDR3 DNA reads as TGTGCCAGCAGCTTATACTCTAGCGGGAGTTACAATGAGCAGTTCTTC.

The V call is TRBV30, the J call TRBJ1-2; the match to TRBD1 covers 10 bases. CDR1 is GTSNPN and CDR2 is SVGIG in the germline V gene (reference sequence). This CDR3 spans 14 amino acids. With 3 bases clipped from V and 5 bases from J, the junction kept 6 bases outside the gene matches. The CDR3 loop is CAWRKDRGSYGYTF. In DNA form, the CDR3 reads TGTGCCTGGAGGAAGGACAGGGGGTCTTATGGCTACACCTTC.

The chain uses TRBV10-3 and TRBJ2-1, with TRBD2 matching over 13 bases. The CDR3 extends over 16 amino acids. J gave up 9 bases and V 3 bases, and 8 bases lay outside the gene matches. Germline CDR1 is ENHRY and CDR2 is SYGVKD. The CDR3 loop reads CAISDPGTSGTGEQFF. CDR3 in DNA: TGTGCCATCAGTGATCCCGGGACTAGCGGGACGGGTGAGCAGTTCTTC.

The chain recombines TRBV4-3 with TRBJ1-2; 12 bases agree with TRBD1. The germline V gene encodes CDR1 LGHNA and CDR2 YSLEER. Unmatched junction bases numbered 4, after V lost 5 bases and J lost 3 bases. This CDR3 has 15 amino acids. The CDR3 region is CASSAGTGGYYGYTF. In nucleotides, the CDR3 is TGCGCCAGCAGCGCCGGGACAGGGGGCTACTATGGCTACACCTTC.

The chain carries TRBV11-1 and TRBJ2-1; the D gene is possibly TRBD1 (6 bases). V was shortened by 5 bases and J by 0 bases, with 14 bases between the two germline ends. Germline CDR1 reads SGHAT; CDR2 reads FQDESV (reference sequence). This CDR3 is built from 16 residues. DNA of the CDR3: TGTGCCAGCAGCGTGCGACAGGTGACCTCCTACAATGAGCAGTTCTTC. It is translated as CASSVRQVTSYNEQFF.

The chain employs TRBV7-3 and TRBJ1-2, with a possible D match to TRBD1 (6 bases). The CDR3 is made up of 15 amino acids. Trimming removed 1 base at V and 8 bases at J, with 17 bases between. In germline, CDR1 is SGHTA, CDR2 FQGTGA. The DNA of the CDR3 is TGTGCCAGCAGCTTAAAGGGCGGGGGGGCCCGGGGCTACACCTTC. It is translated as CASSLKGGGARGYTF.

This chain connects TRBV5-6 to TRBJ1-6; TRBD1 matches at 7 bases. The CDR3 is 14 residues long. Per the germline V gene, CDR1 is SGHDT and CDR2 is YYEEEE. V lost 3 bases and J lost 8; bases outside the gene matches: 5. CDR3 protein: CASSWPTGDSPLHF. The CDR3 bases are TGTGCCAGCAGCTGGCCTACAGGGGATTCACCCCTCCACTTT.

This clone has just one count. The chain has TRBV7-9 and TRBJ2-7; D may be TRBD2 (5 bases). V dropped 0 bases and J dropped 7 bases, with 10 bases sitting between them. The CDR3 extends over 13 amino acids. From germline, CDR1 is SEHNR and CDR2 FQNEAQ (reference sequence). The CDR3, as DNA: TGTGCCAGCAGCTTAGCTGCCGGGGTTGAGCAGTACTTC. It is translated as CASSLAAGVEQYF.

A single count supports this clone. J is TRBJ2-3 and V is TRBV28; the match to TRBD2 covers 7 bases. This CDR3 has 17 residues. V gave up 6 bases and J gave up 2 bases; unmatched junction bases: 14. Germline CDR1 reads MDHEN; CDR2 reads SYDVKM. The CDR3 reads CASSPPGASGNTDTQYF. CDR3 DNA: TGTGCCAGCAGCCCACCTGGGGCTAGCGGAAACACAGATACGCAGTATTTT.

In its sample, this clone was seen a few times. V is TRBV5-6 and J is TRBJ1-3; D remains ambiguous. CDR3 length: 15 amino acids. Trimming left V 1 base short and J 0 bases short, with 8 bases between. CDR1 and CDR2 (germline): SGHDT, YYEEEE. CDR3 protein: CASSLPESSGNTIYF. CDR3 DNA sequence: TGTGCCAGCAGCTTGCCGGAGAGCTCTGGAAACACCATATATTTT.

The chain has TRBV19 and TRBJ2-1; maybe TRBD2 (7 bases). Trimming removed 1 base at V and 10 bases at J, with 23 bases between. Germline CDR1 and CDR2: LNHDA and SQIVND (reference sequence). This CDR3 contains 17 residues. The CDR3 DNA is TGTGCCAGTAGTATAGGAACAGGCACATTAGGGGGGGGAGAGCAGTTCTTC. Translated, it gives CASSIGTGTLGGGEQFF. The full variable domain, with the rest looked up from reference TRBV19 and TRBJ2-1, is DGGITQSPKYLFRKEGQNVTLSCEQNLNHDAMYWYRQDPGQGLRLIYYSQIVNDFQKGDIAEGYSVSREKKESFPLTVTSAQKNPTAFYLCASSIGTGTLGGGEQFFGPGTRLTVL.

This clone showed up just a few times. The chain is built from TRBV18 and TRBJ2-5; D call uncertain. The CDR3 runs 15 residues. Trimming left V 3 bases short and J 5 bases short, with 16 bases between. CDR1 and CDR2 from the germline V gene are KGHSH and LQKENI. The CDR3 nucleotides read TGTGCCAGCTCACCCCAAAAAGGCGGTGGGGAGACCCAGTACTTC. It yields the protein CASSPQKGGGETQYF. Full variable domain (missing parts from reference TRBV18 and TRBJ2-5): NAGVMQNPRHLVRRRGQEARLRCSPMKGHSHVYWYRQLPEEGLKFMVYLQKENIIDESGMPKERFSAEFPKEGPSILRIQQVVRGDSAAYFCASSPQKGGGETQYFGPGTRLLVL.

This clone has just a few counts. The chain joins TRBV9 to TRBJ1-2; D perhaps matches TRBD1 (6 bases). Germline V gene lookup returns CDR1 SGDLS and CDR2 YYNGEE. The CDR3 contains 16 residues. The V and J ends lost 0 bases and 4 bases respectively, with 16 bases between them. CDR3: CASSVGGGGPGYGYTF. The DNA for the CDR3 is TGTGCCAGCAGCGTAGGGGGAGGGGGGCCCGGCTATGGCTACACCTTC.